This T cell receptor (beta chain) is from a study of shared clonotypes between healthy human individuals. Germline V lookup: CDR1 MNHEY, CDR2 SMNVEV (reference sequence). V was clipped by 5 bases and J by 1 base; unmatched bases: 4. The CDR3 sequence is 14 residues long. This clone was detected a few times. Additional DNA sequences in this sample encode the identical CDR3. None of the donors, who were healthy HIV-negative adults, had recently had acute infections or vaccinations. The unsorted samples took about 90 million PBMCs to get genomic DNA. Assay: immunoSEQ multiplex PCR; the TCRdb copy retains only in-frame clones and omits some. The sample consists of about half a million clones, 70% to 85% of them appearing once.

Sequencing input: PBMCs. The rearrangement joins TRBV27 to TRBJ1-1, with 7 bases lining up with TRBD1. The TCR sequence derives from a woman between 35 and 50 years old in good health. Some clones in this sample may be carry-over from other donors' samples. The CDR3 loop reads CASSPGTANTEAFF. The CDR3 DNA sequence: TGTGCCAGCAGTCCAGGGACAGCGAACACTGAAGCTTTCTTT.